This TCR beta chain is drawn from a study of cytomegalovirus exposure and HLA in healthy donors. Findings and limits, study-wide: The authors later linked a missense DCLRE1C variant to TCR beta V- and J-gene trimming.

The primer mix had 60 Vbeta and 13 Jbeta primers. This table comes from immunoSEQ multiplex PCR, and its TCRdb copy is limited to in-frame clones, with some not included. The sample records 150,000 or so clones, roughly 74% being singletons. On this clone: Its antigen is not known.

V gave up 4 bases and J gave up 1 base, with 6 bases separating them. CDR1 is LGHNA and CDR2 is YSLEER in the germline V gene. The CDR3 is 13 residues long. The rearrangement joins TRBV4-3 to TRBJ2-3; no clear D gene. The source is a young man in good health and CMV-seronegative. Specimen: PBMCs. The CDR3: CASSPQGTDTQYF. Here the CDR3 DNA reads TGCGCCAGCAGCCCTCAGGGCACAGATACGCAGTATTTT.